The 7 T cell receptor beta chains given below trace back to one sample, sequenced in a study of cytomegalovirus exposure and HLA in healthy donors. Researchers ran the PCR with 60 Vbeta and 13 Jbeta primers. Only in-frame clones appear in the TCRdb table, and some are missing; sequencing was by immunoSEQ multiplex PCR. Among some 150,000 clones, 82% were seen once, and the ten largest hold about 3.2%. Source material: PBMCs. These receptors all stem from a man between 18 and 29 years old in good health and CMV-seropositive.

The CDR3 is CASSFSRGVVYEQYF. DNA of the CDR3: TGTGCCAGCAGTTTTTCTCGGGGGGTGGTCTACGAGCAGTACTTC. The V gene is TRBV28, the J gene TRBJ2-7; TRBD2 agrees at 7 bases. J was trimmed by 3 bases and V by 3 bases; bases with no gene match: 8. Germline lookup yields CDR1 MDHEN and CDR2 SYDVKM. The CDR3 covers 15 residues.

This chain joins TRBV28 and TRBJ2-6; weak D call: TRBD1 (5 bases). This CDR3 region has 18 residues. Between the trimmed V and J ends, which lost 5 bases and 0 bases, there was a span of 17 bases. The germline V gene has CDR1 MDHEN and CDR2 SYDVKM. The DNA of the CDR3 is TGTGCCAGCAGTGGGATCGCGCAGGGTGCCTCTGGGGCCAACGTCCTGACTTTC. Translation gives CASSGIAQGASGANVLTF.

The genes are TRBV12-5 and TRBJ1-2, with unresolved D. Trimming shortened V by 6 bases and J by 7 bases, and 15 bases separated the two germline ends. The CDR3 covers 13 residues. Germline assignment: CDR1 LGHNT and CDR2 FRNRAP. CDR3 in amino acids: CASGPTEGRGYTF. The CDR3 DNA reads TGTGCTAGTGGCCCCACAGAGGGCCGTGGCTACACCTTC.

This clone is a singleton in its sample. The chain uses TRBV7-6 and TRBJ2-6, with D perhaps TRBD2 (6 bases). Trimming stripped 1 base from V and 1 base from J, with 14 bases between. CDR3 length: 18 residues. The germline gives CDR1 SGHVS, CDR2 FNYEAQ. In DNA form, the CDR3 reads TGTGCCAGCAGCTTAGGAGTCGGGCGGGGATCTGGGGCCAACGTCCTGACTTTC. Its translation is CASSLGVGRGSGANVLTF.

This clone was seen a few times. The gene calls are TRBV6-1 and TRBJ2-1, with D unclear. V was cut by 10 bases and J by 8 bases, with 18 bases left in between. The CDR3 has 13 amino acids. The germline V gene has CDR1 MNHNS and CDR2 SASEGT. Here the CDR3 reads CAIYIVNIDEQFF. DNA for the CDR3: TGTGCCATTTATATAGTGAATATCGATGAGCAGTTCTTC.

This clone was observed a few times. V usage is TRBV6-5 and J usage is TRBJ2-7; D possibly corresponds to TRBD1 (5 bases). The ends were cut back, 4 bases at V and 2 bases at J, with 9 bases in the middle. Germline V CDR1 and CDR2: MNHEY, SVGAGI. This CDR3 has 13 amino acids. CDR3 sequence: CASSSDRPYEQYF. The CDR3 DNA sequence: TGTGCCAGCAGTTCCGACAGACCCTACGAGCAGTACTTC.

This clone was observed a single time. The V call is TRBV12-5, the J call TRBJ2-7; the match to TRBD2 covers 8 bases. This CDR3 region has 15 residues. Germline-derived CDR1 and CDR2 are LGHNT and FRNRAP. Trimming took 6 bases from V and 6 from J; bases not matched to a gene: 13. CDR3 coding DNA: TGTGCTAGTGGGGGGCCGGGACTAGGGGTCCCCGAGCAGTACTTC. Translation gives CASGGPGLGVPEQYF.